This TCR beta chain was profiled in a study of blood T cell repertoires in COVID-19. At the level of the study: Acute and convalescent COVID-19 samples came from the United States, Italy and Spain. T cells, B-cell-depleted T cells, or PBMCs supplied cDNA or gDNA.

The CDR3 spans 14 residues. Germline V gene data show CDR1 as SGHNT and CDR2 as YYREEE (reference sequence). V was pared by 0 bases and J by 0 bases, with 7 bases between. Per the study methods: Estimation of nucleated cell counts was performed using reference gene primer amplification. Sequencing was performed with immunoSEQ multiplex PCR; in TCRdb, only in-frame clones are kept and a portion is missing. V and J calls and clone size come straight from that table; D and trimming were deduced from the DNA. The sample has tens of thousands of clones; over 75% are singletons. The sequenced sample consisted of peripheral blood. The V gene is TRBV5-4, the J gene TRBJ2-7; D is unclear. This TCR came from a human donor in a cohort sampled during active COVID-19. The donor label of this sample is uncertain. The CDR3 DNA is TGTGCCAGCAGCTTGGAGCTTAGCTCCTACGAGCAGTACTTC. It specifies CASSLELSSYEQYF. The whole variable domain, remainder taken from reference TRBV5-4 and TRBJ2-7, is ETGVTQSPTHLIKTRGQQVTLRCSSQSGHNTVSWYQQALGQGPQFIFQYYREEENGRGNFPPRFSGLQFPNYSSELNVNALELDDSALYLCASSLELSSYEQYFGPGTRLTVT.